The 14 T cell receptor beta chains given below trace back to one sample, sequenced in a study of cytomegalovirus exposure and HLA in healthy donors. PCR used 60 Vbeta primers and 13 Jbeta primers. Generated by immunoSEQ multiplex PCR, the TCRdb table keeps only in-frame clones and is missing some. Of roughly 190,000 clones in the sample, around 86% were seen once. The sequencing input was PBMCs. The receptors stem from a woman between 50 and 59 years old in good health and CMV-seropositive.

The chain links TRBV6-5 to TRBJ2-7; tentatively, D is TRBD2 (7 bases). The ends were cut back, 0 bases at V and 5 bases at J, with 8 bases in the middle. The CDR3 is 13 amino acids. Germline V gene sequence: CDR1 MNHEY, CDR2 SVGAGI. CDR3 region: CASSYSRGHEQYF. CDR3 bases: TGTGCCAGCAGTTACTCGCGGGGGCACGAGCAGTACTTC.

The chain joins TRBV6-1 to TRBJ1-5; 7 nucleotides line up with TRBD1. Germline CDR1 is MNHNS and CDR2 is SASEGT. V dropped 7 bases and J dropped 4; count of bases not matched to a gene: 10. This CDR3 has 15 residues. This CDR3 reads CASIPDRVRNQPQHF. The CDR3 DNA follows: TGTGCCAGCATTCCCGACAGGGTGAGAAATCAGCCCCAGCATTTT.

This rearrangement joins TRBV30 to TRBJ1-3; D not certain. The CDR3 extends over 12 amino acids. Germline V lookup: CDR1 GTSNPN, CDR2 SVGIG (reference sequence). The V end was cut by 0 bases, the J end by 5 bases, with 5 bases between. The CDR3 sequence is CAWSVSRNTIYF. CDR3 bases: TGTGCCTGGAGTGTATCTAGAAACACCATATATTTT. The complete variable domain, with remaining parts taken from reference TRBV30 and TRBJ1-3, reads SQTIHQWPATLVQPVGSPLSLECTVEGTSNPNLYWYRQAAGRGLQLLFYSVGIGQISSEVPQNLSASRPQDRQFILSSKKLLLSDSGFYLCAWSVSRNTIYFGEGSWLTVV.

This chain links TRBV4-2 with TRBJ2-2; TRBD2 matches 8 bases. CDR3 size: 15 residues. Germline assignment: CDR1 LGHNA and CDR2 YNFKEQ. With V trimmed by 3 bases and J by 7 bases, 7 bases remained unmatched. Written as DNA, the CDR3 is TGTGCCAGCAGCCAGACGGGGGGGACCGTCGGGGAGCTGTTTTTT. It is translated as CASSQTGGTVGELFF.

The sample holds a few counts of this clone. This sequence joins TRBV2 and TRBJ1-4; no definite D call. Trimming removed 4 bases from V and 4 bases from J, with 10 bases in between. The CDR3 contains 14 residues. Germline CDR1 SNHLY, CDR2 FYNNEI. The CDR3 region is CASSVGGRNEKLFF. The CDR3 region has the DNA TGTGCCAGCAGTGTGGGAGGCCGTAATGAAAAACTGTTTTTT.

J is TRBJ1-5 and V is TRBV6-6, with D tentatively TRBD1 (5 bases). There are 12 residues in the CDR3. Trimming left V 7 bases short and J 4 bases short, with 8 bases between. Per the germline V gene, CDR1 is MNHNY and CDR2 is SVGAGI (reference sequence). Here the CDR3 DNA reads TGTGCCAGCAAAGGGGCAAATCAGCCCCAGCATTTT. Amino acid sequence: CASKGANQPQHF.

The chain has TRBV15 and TRBJ2-2; a possible D gene is TRBD2 (6 bases). V dropped 5 bases and J dropped 3 bases, with 13 bases sitting between them. Looked up from germline, CDR1 is LNHNV and CDR2 is YYDKDF (reference sequence). The CDR3 consists of 15 residues. CDR3 sequence reads: CATSGRGGYTGELFF. CDR3 coding DNA: TGTGCCACCAGCGGTAGGGGAGGTTACACCGGGGAGCTGTTTTTT.

The chain is built from TRBV29-1 and TRBJ1-6; a weak D match, TRBD1 (5 bases). Germline CDR1 is SQVTM and CDR2 is ANQGSEA. V was clipped by 4 bases and J by 4 bases, with 8 bases between them. The CDR3 totals 13 residues. CDR3 coding DNA: TGCAGCGTTGCTGGGGGGTATAATTCACCCCTCCACTTT. Translating gives CSVAGGYNSPLHF.

The chain combines TRBV5-8 with TRBJ2-1; TRBD2 might be the D (6 bases). Per germline, CDR1 SGHTS and CDR2 YDEGEE. V lost 4 bases and J lost 5, with 16 bases in between. The CDR3 is 15 amino acids. The CDR3, as DNA: TGTGCCAGCAGCCACGGGGGTTCTCGTCACAATGAGCAGTTCTTC. Residues: CASSHGGSRHNEQFF.

This clone showed up just once. The V and J genes are TRBV5-6 and TRBJ2-5; the D is unclear. Matching the DNA end better, TRBJ2-7 makes the J call doubtful. CDR3 length: 13 amino acids. Germline CDR1 SGHDT, CDR2 YYEEEE. This chain's CDR3 is CASSLFTTYEQYF. Here the CDR3 DNA reads TGTGCCAGCAGCTTGTTTACTACCTACGAGCAGTACTTC.

This rearrangement joins TRBV6-5 to TRBJ1-6; D is ambiguous. This CDR3 has 14 amino acids. Germline assignment: CDR1 MNHEY and CDR2 SVGAGI. V shed 10 bases and J shed 0 bases, with 10 bases lying between them. The CDR3 sequence is CAIAKSSYNSPLHF. CDR3 nucleotide sequence: TGTGCCATCGCCAAGAGCTCCTATAATTCACCCCTCCACTTT.

This chain links TRBV11-3 with TRBJ1-1, with a weak D call TRBD1 (5 bases). V was pared by 0 bases and J by 5 bases, with 16 bases between. The CDR3 is made up of 16 amino acids. Germline V gene data show CDR1 as SGHNT and CDR2 as YENEEA. The CDR3 loop reads CASSLDGGAAGTEAFF. The CDR3 DNA reads TGTGCCAGCAGCTTAGATGGCGGGGCTGCGGGGACTGAAGCTTTCTTT.

This rearrangement joins TRBV29-1 to TRBJ2-5, with D possibly being TRBD2 (8 bases). Germline V gene lookup returns CDR1 SQVTM and CDR2 ANQGSEA. The CDR3 has 14 amino acids. V was clipped by 3 bases and J by 2 bases, with 13 bases between them. CDR3 in amino acids: CSVDGRGQQETQYF. The CDR3 DNA reads as TGCAGCGTTGACGGGAGGGGACAGCAAGAGACCCAGTACTTC.

This chain links TRBV4-1 with TRBJ1-2; 11 bases match TRBD1. Germline V gene sequence: CDR1 MGHRA, CDR2 YSYEKL. The CDR3 covers 15 residues. V dropped 1 base and J dropped 2; count of bases not matched to a gene: 0. DNA for the CDR3: TGCGCCAGCAGCCAAGGGGACAGGGGGAACTATGGCTACACCTTC. Its protein is CASSQGDRGNYGYTF.